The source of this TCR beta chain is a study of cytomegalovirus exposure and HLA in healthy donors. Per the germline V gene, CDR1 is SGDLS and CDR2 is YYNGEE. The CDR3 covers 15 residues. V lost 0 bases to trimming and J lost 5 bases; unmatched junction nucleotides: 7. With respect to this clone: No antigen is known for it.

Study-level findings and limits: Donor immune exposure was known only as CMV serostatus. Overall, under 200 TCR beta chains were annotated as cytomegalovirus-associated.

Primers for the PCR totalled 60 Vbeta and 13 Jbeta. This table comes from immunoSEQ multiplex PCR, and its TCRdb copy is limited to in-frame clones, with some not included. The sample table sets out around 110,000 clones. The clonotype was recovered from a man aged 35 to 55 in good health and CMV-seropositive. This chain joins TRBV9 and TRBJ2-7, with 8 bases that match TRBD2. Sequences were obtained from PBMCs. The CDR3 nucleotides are TGTGCCAGCAGCGTAGGGCCGGGAGGGCCGGACGAGCAGTACTTC. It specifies CASSVGPGGPDEQYF.